This T cell receptor (beta chain) is from a study of T cells after yellow fever vaccination. A 5'RACE template-switching step, the method used to make TCR cDNA, added a universal primer site and UMIs. A single record per CDR3 protein comes from TCRdb applying MiXCR to the 5' RACE reads. The sample consists of some 390,000 distinct CDR3 sequences, 18% of them appearing once. This clonotype was seen a handful of times. Its target is not known. Findings and limits, study-wide: Peaking faster, on day 5 versus 15, the secondary response was nonetheless weaker. Although most clonotypes did not, a small share appeared in both CD4 and CD8 compartments. The booster response re-showed most primary clones: around 96% CD4, approximately 85% CD8.

Trimming left V 3 bases short and J 1 base short, with 6 bases between. The CDR3 has 13 residues. The germline gives CDR1 SNHLY, CDR2 FYNNEI. The rearrangement joins TRBV2 to TRBJ1-1; no definite D call. Source: PBMCs, taken before the yellow fever booster vaccination. This receptor was identified in a man aged 18 to 35 who received the YFV17D yellow fever vaccine. The CDR3 sequence: CASSDLRNTEAFF. The CDR3 coding sequence is TGTGCCAGCAGTGATCTTAGGAACACTGAAGCTTTCTTT.